Listed here are 28 T cell receptor beta chains from one sample, sequenced in a study of blood T cell repertoires in COVID-19. Libraries were prepared by immunoSEQ multiplex PCR; TCRdb keeps only in-frame clonotypes and omits some of them. The sample gives approximately 140,000 clones, around 87% of which show up once; about 2% is in the top ten. The sequencing sample was made of peripheral blood. The receptors originated from a man in his sixties or seventies with active COVID-19.

The chain employs TRBV19 and TRBJ2-1, with TRBD2 matching over 7 bases. The CDR3 is made up of 16 amino acids. V shed 1 base, J shed 4 bases, and the junction held 7 bases outside the gene matches. CDR1 LNHDA and CDR2 SQIVND come from the germline V gene (reference sequence). CDR3 protein: CASSIVGLADYNEQFF. The CDR3 bases are TGTGCCAGTAGTATAGTTGGCCTAGCGGATTACAATGAGCAGTTCTTC.

The rearrangement links TRBV5-1 to TRBJ2-1; 9 nucleotides match TRBD2. Germline values: CDR1 SGHRS, CDR2 YFSETQ. CDR3 length: 15 residues. After removal of 0 bases from V and 5 bases from J, the junction contained 3 bases not matched to a gene. The CDR3 here is CASSLVAGVNNEQFF. CDR3 nucleotides: TGCGCCAGCAGCTTGGTAGCGGGAGTAAACAATGAGCAGTTCTTC.

This chain joins TRBV5-1 and TRBJ1-4; D call uncertain. CDR3 length equals 16 residues. Trimming shortened V by 3 bases and J by 0 bases, and 12 bases separated the two germline ends. Per the germline V gene, CDR1 is SGHRS and CDR2 is YFSETQ. CDR3 nucleotide sequence: TGCGCCAGCAGCTCCATGGCATATGCAACTAATGAAAAACTGTTTTTT. Protein: CASSSMAYATNEKLFF.

The V gene is TRBV3-1 (or the pseudogene TRBV3-2), the J gene TRBJ2-3; 7 bases fit TRBD1. Germline V CDR1 and CDR2: LGHDT, YNNKEL (reference sequence). The CDR3 is 17 amino acids. With V trimmed by 2 bases and J by 0 bases, 8 bases remained unmatched. DNA of the CDR3: TGTGCCAGCAGCCAACTAGGACAGGCCGCTAGCACAGATACGCAGTATTTT. This sequence encodes CASSQLGQAASTDTQYF.

This clone showed up just once. V gene TRBV7-3 combines with J gene TRBJ2-1, with 14 bases matching TRBD2. V shed 5 bases and J 9 bases; nucleotides not matched to a gene: 6. Germline V gene data show CDR1 as SGHTA and CDR2 as FQGTGA. This CDR3 has 15 amino acids. The CDR3 loop is CASSQGLAGAGEQFF. DNA of the CDR3: TGTGCCAGCAGCCAGGGACTAGCGGGAGCGGGTGAGCAGTTCTTC.

The rearrangement joins TRBV5-1 to TRBJ2-7; TRBD1 matches at 8 bases. The CDR3 runs to 17 residues. The V gene end was trimmed by 3 bases and the J gene end by 2 bases; junction bases not matched to a gene: 13. Germline CDR1 reads SGHRS; CDR2 reads YFSETQ. The CDR3: CASSSLGRDRTPYEQYF. The DNA for the CDR3 is TGCGCCAGCAGCTCTCTGGGGCGGGACAGGACGCCCTACGAGCAGTACTTC.

The rearrangement joins TRBV6-5 to TRBJ2-5; 7 nucleotides agree with TRBD1. After removal of 8 bases from V and 4 bases from J, the junction contained 7 bases not matched to a gene. This CDR3 contains 13 residues. CDR1 is MNHEY, CDR2 SVGAGI, per germline. The CDR3 DNA is TGTGCCAGCCAAAGACAGGGAAGAGAGACCCAGTACTTC. As protein: CASQRQGRETQYF.

The rearrangement uses TRBV28 and TRBJ1-2; 9 bases fit TRBD1. Germline V gene data show CDR1 as MDHEN and CDR2 as SYDVKM. This CDR3 has 16 residues. The V gene end was trimmed by 8 bases and the J gene end by 8 bases; junction bases not matched to a gene: 18. In DNA form, the CDR3 reads TGTGCCAGCGCCGGGACAGGGCGGGAAAACTATTTAGGCTACACCTTC. Translated: CASAGTGRENYLGYTF.

V usage is TRBV29-1 and J usage is TRBJ1-1; tentatively, D is TRBD1 (5 bases). V dropped 5 bases and J dropped 5 bases, with 27 bases sitting between them. There are 17 residues in the CDR3. CDR1 and CDR2 from the germline V gene are SQVTM and ANQGSEA. DNA of the CDR3: TGCAGCGTTTACCACTCCACTATGGGGGGGAAGGGGACTGAAGCTTTCTTT. This translates into CSVYHSTMGGKGTEAFF.

The chain links TRBV7-3 to TRBJ2-7; D is unclear. Looked up from germline, CDR1 is SGHTA and CDR2 is FQGTGA. V shed 3 bases and J shed 3 bases, with 9 bases lying between them. The CDR3 has 13 amino acids. The CDR3, as DNA: TGTGCCAGCAGCTTTTATAGAGGCTACGAGCAGTACTTC. Translation gives CASSFYRGYEQYF.

The table lists this clone with a count of one. The rearrangement uses TRBV5-1 and TRBJ2-7; D is possibly TRBD2 (7 bases). This CDR3 comprises 14 residues. The germline gives CDR1 SGHRS, CDR2 YFSETQ. Trimming took 0 bases from V and 2 from J, leaving 9 bases between them. CDR3 DNA: TGCGCCAGCAGCTTGGGGGGGGGCCCCTACGAGCAGTACTTC. It codes for CASSLGGGPYEQYF.

The chain uses TRBV10-2 and TRBJ2-7, with 11 bases lining up with TRBD2. The length of the CDR3 is 14 residues. CDR1 is WSHSY and CDR2 is SAAADI in the germline V gene. V lost 5 bases to trimming and J lost 4 bases; unmatched junction nucleotides: 4. For the CDR3, the DNA is TGCGCCAGCAGTCATAGCGGGAGGGTTTACGAGCAGTACTTC. Its translation: CASSHSGRVYEQYF.

The chain carries TRBV6-5 and TRBJ1-2; 8 nucleotides match TRBD1. The CDR3 runs to 12 residues. Germline CDR1 and CDR2: MNHEY and SVGAGI. The junction had 7 bases not matched to a gene; V was cut back by 11 bases and J by 5 bases. As DNA, the CDR3 is TGTGCCGTTGGACAGGGCGGATATGGCTACACCTTC. Protein sequence: CAVGQGGYGYTF.

The chain couples TRBV2 to TRBJ1-4; D uncertain. The CDR3 extends over 13 amino acids. The germline V gene has CDR1 SNHLY and CDR2 FYNNEI. The V end lost 7 bases, the J end lost 7 bases, and 13 bases lay between the germline ends. The CDR3 loop is CASTRQATEKLFF. In nucleotides, the CDR3 is TGTGCCAGCACCAGGCAAGCAACTGAAAAACTGTTTTTT.

The chain joins TRBV5-1 to TRBJ1-1; the match to TRBD1 covers 12 bases. CDR1 SGHRS and CDR2 YFSETQ come from the germline V gene. The CDR3 has 14 residues. J gave up 5 bases and V 6 bases, and 5 bases lay outside the gene matches. The CDR3 coding sequence is TGCGCCAGCACGGGACAGGGGGCGCAAACTGAAGCTTTCTTT. Protein sequence: CASTGQGAQTEAFF.

The chain recombines TRBV7-3 with TRBJ1-1, with TRBD1 matching 9 bases. Losses at the gene ends were 6 bases for V and 5 bases for J; bases not matched to a gene: 4. The CDR3 totals 13 residues. Per germline, CDR1 SGHTA and CDR2 FQGTGA. The CDR3 region is CASSWTGETEAFF. For the CDR3, the DNA is TGTGCCAGCAGTTGGACAGGGGAGACTGAAGCTTTCTTT. Complete variable domain (other parts from reference TRBV7-3 and TRBJ1-1): GAGVSQTPSNKVTEKGKYVELRCDPISGHTALYWYRQSLGQGPEFLIYFQGTGAADDSGLPNDRFFAVRPEGSVSTLKIQRTERGDSAVYLCASSWTGETEAFFGQGTRLTVV.

This chain uses TRBV7-9 with TRBJ1-1, with 7 bases that match TRBD1. V lost 5 bases and J lost 4; bases outside the gene matches: 7. Per germline, CDR1 SEHNR and CDR2 FQNEAQ (reference sequence). This CDR3 is 14 amino acids long. The CDR3 nucleotides are TGTGCCAGCAGCACCACGACAGGGAGCACTGAAGCTTTCTTT. Protein product: CASSTTTGSTEAFF.

The gene calls are TRBV18 and TRBJ2-7; D perhaps matches TRBD2 (6 bases). Germline-derived CDR1 and CDR2 are KGHSH and LQKENI. CDR3 length: 15 residues. V was pared by 2 bases and J by 1 base, with 12 bases between. The CDR3 bases are TGTGCCAGCTCACCAGCGGTGGAGGGATCCTACGAGCAGTACTTC. As protein: CASSPAVEGSYEQYF. Variable domain in full (rest from reference TRBV18 and TRBJ2-7): NAGVMQNPRHLVRRRGQEARLRCSPMKGHSHVYWYRQLPEEGLKFMVYLQKENIIDESGMPKERFSAEFPKEGPSILRIQQVVRGDSAAYFCASSPAVEGSYEQYFGPGTRLTVT.

V usage is TRBV7-9 and J usage is TRBJ2-5, with 7 bases matching TRBD1. The CDR3 extends over 14 amino acids. The V gene's germline CDR1 is SEHNR and CDR2 FQNEAQ (reference sequence). The trim removed 2 bases at V and 1 base at J, leaving 1 base unmatched. CDR3: CASSLRQGQETQYF. Written as DNA, the CDR3 is TGTGCCAGCAGCTTACGACAGGGCCAAGAGACCCAGTACTTC.

The chain links TRBV9 to TRBJ2-2; D uncertain. The germline CDR1 and CDR2 sequences are SGDLS and YYNGEE. Between the trimmed V and J ends, which lost 0 bases and 0 bases, there was a span of 6 bases. The CDR3 extends over 15 amino acids. CDR3 region: CASSVGATNTGELFF. The CDR3 coding sequence is TGTGCCAGCAGCGTAGGGGCAACGAACACCGGGGAGCTGTTTTTT.

A note on this clone: Germline and junction disagree at one end, which may indicate a read error. The chain combines TRBV27 with TRBJ2-7; unclear D gene. The germline V gene encodes CDR1 MNHEY and CDR2 SMNVEV (reference sequence). The CDR3 is 13 amino acids. The CDR3 DNA sequence: TGTGCCAGCAGTCCGTCTGTTGGTTACGGGCAGTACTTC. This sequence encodes CASSPSVGYGQYF.

V gene TRBV13 combines with J gene TRBJ2-1; 7 bases fit TRBD2. This CDR3 has 15 amino acids. V dropped 1 base and J dropped 8; count of bases not matched to a gene: 8. Germline CDR1 is PRHDT and CDR2 is FYEKMQ (reference sequence). CDR3 protein: CASSLEGGRGYEQFF. CDR3 nucleotides: TGTGCCAGCAGCTTAGAGGGCGGGAGAGGTTATGAGCAGTTCTTC.

The chain uses TRBV28 and TRBJ2-7; 10 bases fit TRBD1. Losses at the gene ends were 5 bases for V and 0 bases for J; bases not matched to a gene: 7. This CDR3 is built from 16 residues. The germline V gene encodes CDR1 MDHEN and CDR2 SYDVKM. CDR3 bases: TGTGCCAGCAGTGACCCGGGACAGGGGTTCTCCTACGAGCAGTACTTC. The encoded protein is CASSDPGQGFSYEQYF.

This clone showed up just once. The rearrangement links TRBV6-6 to TRBJ2-1; TRBD2 is a possible D gene (6 bases). V was clipped by 6 bases and J by 4 bases, with 19 bases between them. Germline V gene data show CDR1 as MNHNY and CDR2 as SVGAGI (reference sequence). This CDR3 is 16 amino acids long. Written as DNA, the CDR3 is TGTGCCAGCAGCCTACGACTAGTCGGGCAATACAATGAGCAGTTCTTC. Translation: CASSLRLVGQYNEQFF.

The rearrangement links TRBV5-4 to TRBJ2-7; 11 nucleotides align to TRBD2. From germline, CDR1 is SGHNT and CDR2 YYREEE (reference sequence). With V trimmed by 6 bases and J by 2 bases, 7 bases remained unmatched. There are 15 residues in the CDR3. CDR3 nucleotides: TGTGCCAGCACCGCGACTAGCGGGACAGCCTACGAGCAGTACTTC. Protein sequence: CASTATSGTAYEQYF.

The genes are TRBV4-2 and TRBJ2-5, with 7 positions matching TRBD2. CDR1 and CDR2 from the germline V gene are LGHNA and YNFKEQ. The CDR3 loop spans 15 amino acids. V lost 5 bases and J lost 1; bases outside the gene matches: 7. CDR3 sequence reads: CASSARAGIQETQYF. For the CDR3, the DNA is TGTGCCAGCAGCGCCCGAGCGGGAATCCAAGAGACCCAGTACTTC.

This chain uses TRBV6-2 or TRBV6-3 with TRBJ1-2; D is ambiguous. The CDR3 is 12 residues long. Germline CDR1 is MNHEY and CDR2 is SVGEGT. V gave up 5 bases and J gave up 4 bases, with 8 bases separating them. The CDR3 DNA reads TGTGCCAGCAGTCGCTGGGCCTATGGCTACACCTTC. As protein: CASSRWAYGYTF.

This chain connects TRBV27 to TRBJ2-7, with TRBD2 as a possible D gene (6 bases). Trimming left V 0 bases short and J 1 base short, with 7 bases between. CDR3 length equals 14 residues. Germline loops: CDR1 MNHEY, CDR2 SMNVEV (reference sequence). CDR3 loop: CASSLSTRSYEQYF. CDR3 sequence (DNA): TGTGCCAGCAGTTTATCGACTAGATCCTACGAGCAGTACTTC.